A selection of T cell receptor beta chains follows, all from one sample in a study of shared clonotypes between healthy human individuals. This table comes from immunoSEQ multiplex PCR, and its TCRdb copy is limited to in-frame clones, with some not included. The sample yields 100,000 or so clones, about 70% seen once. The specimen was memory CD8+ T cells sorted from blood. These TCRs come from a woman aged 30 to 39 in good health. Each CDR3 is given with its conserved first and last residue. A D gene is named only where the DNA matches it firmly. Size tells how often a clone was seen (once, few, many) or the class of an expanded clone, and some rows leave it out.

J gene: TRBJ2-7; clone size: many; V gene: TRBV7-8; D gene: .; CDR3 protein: CASNPTRGGSYEQYF; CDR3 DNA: TGTGCCAGCAACCCAACTCGGGGCGGATCCTACGAGCAGTACTTC
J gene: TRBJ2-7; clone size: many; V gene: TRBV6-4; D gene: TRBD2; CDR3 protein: CARRLAGAYEQYF; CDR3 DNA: TGTGCCAGACGCCTAGCGGGAGCCTACGAGCAGTACTTC
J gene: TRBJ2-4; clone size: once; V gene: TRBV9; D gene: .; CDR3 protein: CASSVSDSGGKNIQYF; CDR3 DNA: TGTGCCAGCAGCGTCTCGGACAGTGGAGGCAAAAACATTCAGTACTTC
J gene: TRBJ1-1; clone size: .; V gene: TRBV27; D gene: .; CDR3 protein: CASSLKGNTEAFF; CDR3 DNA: TGTGCCAGCAGTTTAAAGGGAAACACTGAAGCTTTCTTT
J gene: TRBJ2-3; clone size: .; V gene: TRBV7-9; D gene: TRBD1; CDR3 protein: CASRENTRQGGDTQYF; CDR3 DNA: TGTGCCAGCAGGGAGAATACGCGACAGGGTGGAGATACGCAGTATTTT
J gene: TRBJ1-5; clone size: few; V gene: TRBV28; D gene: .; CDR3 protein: CASSFGELVGQPQHF; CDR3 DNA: TGTGCCAGCAGTTTCGGCGAATTGGTGGGACAGCCCCAGCATTTT
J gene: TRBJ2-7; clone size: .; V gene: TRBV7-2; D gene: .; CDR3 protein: CASSLAGEYSYEQYF; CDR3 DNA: TGTGCCAGCAGCTTAGCGGGGGAGTACTCCTACGAGCAGTACTTC
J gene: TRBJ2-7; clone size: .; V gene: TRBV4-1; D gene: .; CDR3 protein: CASSQVPGRGYEQYF; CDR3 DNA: TGCGCCAGCAGCCAAGTTCCAGGAAGAGGCTACGAGCAGTACTTC
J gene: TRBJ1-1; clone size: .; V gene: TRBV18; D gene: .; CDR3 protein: CASSPTPRNTEAFF; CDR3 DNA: TGTGCCAGCTCACCAACCCCACGGAACACTGAAGCTTTCTTT
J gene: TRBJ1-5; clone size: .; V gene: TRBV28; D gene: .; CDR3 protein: CASSPPGRNQPQHF; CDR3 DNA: TGTGCCAGCAGTCCGCCCGGGCGCAATCAGCCCCAGCATTTT
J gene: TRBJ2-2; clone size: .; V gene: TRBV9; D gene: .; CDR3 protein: CASSFGGANTGELFF; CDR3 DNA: TGTGCCAGCAGCTTTGGAGGGGCAAACACCGGGGAGCTGTTTTTT
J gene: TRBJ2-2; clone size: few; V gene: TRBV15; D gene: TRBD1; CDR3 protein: CATTTDRGRTGELFF; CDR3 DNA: TGTGCCACCACTACCGACAGGGGACGGACCGGGGAGCTGTTTTTT
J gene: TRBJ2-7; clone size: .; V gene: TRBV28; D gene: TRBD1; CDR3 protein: CASSLRRTGIYEQYF; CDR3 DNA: TGTGCCAGCAGCCTTCGACGGACAGGTATCTACGAGCAGTACTTC
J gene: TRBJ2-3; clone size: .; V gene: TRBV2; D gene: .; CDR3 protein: CASIRQYTDTQYF; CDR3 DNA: TGTGCCAGCATAAGACAGTACACAGATACGCAGTATTTT
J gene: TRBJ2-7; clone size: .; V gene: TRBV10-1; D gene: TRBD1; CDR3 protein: CASRRDRPYEQYF; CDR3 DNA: TGCGCCAGCAGAAGGGACAGACCCTACGAGCAGTACTTC
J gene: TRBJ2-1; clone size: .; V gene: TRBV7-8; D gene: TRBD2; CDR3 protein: CASSPGGAGGREQFF; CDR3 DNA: TGTGCCAGCAGCCCCGGAGGAGCGGGAGGCCGAGAGCAGTTCTTC
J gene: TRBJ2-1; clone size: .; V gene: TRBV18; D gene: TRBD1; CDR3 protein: CASSPRQGSYNEQFF; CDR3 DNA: TGTGCCAGCTCACCAAGACAGGGTAGCTACAATGAGCAGTTCTTC
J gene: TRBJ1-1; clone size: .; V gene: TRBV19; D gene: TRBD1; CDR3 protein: CASSTVWDRGLNTEAFF; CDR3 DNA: TGTGCCAGTAGTACCGTTTGGGACAGGGGGCTGAACACTGAAGCTTTCTTT
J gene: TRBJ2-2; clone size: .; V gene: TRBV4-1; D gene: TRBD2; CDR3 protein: CASSQEGGYGGELFF; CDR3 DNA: TGCGCCAGCAGCCAAGAGGGAGGGTATGGCGGGGAGCTGTTTTTT
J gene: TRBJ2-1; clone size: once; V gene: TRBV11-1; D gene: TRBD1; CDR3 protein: CASSHVTGDRSYNEQFF; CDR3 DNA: TGTGCCAGCAGTCATGTAACAGGGGATCGTTCCTACAATGAGCAGTTCTTC
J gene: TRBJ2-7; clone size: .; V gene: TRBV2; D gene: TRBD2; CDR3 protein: CASSEALLAGGPTTWEQYF; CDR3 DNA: TGTGCCAGCAGTGAAGCGTTACTAGCGGGAGGGCCGACCACCTGGGAGCAGTACTTC
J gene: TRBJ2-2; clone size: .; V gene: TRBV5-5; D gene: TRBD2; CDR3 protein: CASSLGLAGGPNTGELFF; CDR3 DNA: TGTGCCAGCAGCTTGGGGCTAGCGGGAGGGCCGAACACCGGGGAGCTGTTTTTT
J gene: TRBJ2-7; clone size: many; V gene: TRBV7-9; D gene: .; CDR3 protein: CASSPSNYEQYF; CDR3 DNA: TGTGCCAGCAGCCCGTCGAACTACGAGCAGTACTTC
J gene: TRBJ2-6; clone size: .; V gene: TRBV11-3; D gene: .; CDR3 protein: CASSSRSSRQSRANVLTF; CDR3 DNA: TGTGCCAGCAGCTCTAGGTCATCTCGACAAAGTCGGGCCAACGTCCTGACTTTC